What follows are 12 T cell receptor beta chains derived from one specimen sequenced in a study of blood T cell repertoires in COVID-19. The data were produced by immunoSEQ multiplex PCR, yet TCRdb's version contains in-frame clones alone and is incomplete. The sample has over 300,000 clones; around four fifths are singletons. The specimen was peripheral blood. Source of these receptors: a woman in her 50s with acute or convalescent COVID-19.

This rearrangement joins TRBV30 to TRBJ1-6; 8 positions match TRBD1. V was clipped by 5 bases and J by 9 bases; unmatched bases: 6. Germline lookup yields CDR1 GTSNPN and CDR2 SVGIG (reference sequence). This CDR3 has 13 amino acids. Here the CDR3 reads CAWAGQAGSPLHF. CDR3 coding DNA: TGTGCCTGGGCGGGACAGGCTGGTTCACCCCTCCACTTT.

This chain links TRBV7-2 with TRBJ1-6; D not certain. This CDR3 is 15 amino acids long. In germline, CDR1 is SGHTA, CDR2 FQGNSA. Trimming stripped 3 bases from V and 6 bases from J, with 12 bases between. CDR3 sequence reads: CASSFGPTGNSPLHF. The CDR3 bases are TGTGCCAGCAGCTTTGGCCCTACGGGTAATTCACCCCTCCACTTT.

This clone was counted a few times. This chain uses TRBV7-9 with TRBJ1-3, with TRBD1 matching over 7 bases. Trimming cost V 3 bases and J 4 bases; bases outside gene matches: 6. CDR3 length equals 15 residues. The germline gives CDR1 SEHNR, CDR2 FQNEAQ (reference sequence). CDR3 nucleotides: TGTGCCAGCAGCTTTTCGGGACAGCCGGGAAACACCATATATTTT. Its translation: CASSFSGQPGNTIYF.

This chain links TRBV5-5 with TRBJ2-1; tentative D call: TRBD1 (6 bases). The germline V gene encodes CDR1 SGHKS and CDR2 YYEKEE (reference sequence). The CDR3 consists of 14 residues. Trimming removed 6 bases from V and 14 bases from J, with 24 bases in between. This chain's CDR3 is CASTRLTKGESKFF. The CDR3 DNA reads as TGTGCCAGCACCCGCCTCACTAAGGGGGAGAGTAAGTTCTTC.

In this sample, this clone turned up a few times. The V gene is TRBV5-1, the J gene TRBJ1-1; the D gene is possibly TRBD1 (5 bases). Germline CDR1 and CDR2: SGHRS and YFSETQ. V lost 4 bases, J lost 5 bases, and 15 bases lay in between. The CDR3 is 14 amino acids. CDR3 amino acids: CASSASGPETEAFF. Written as DNA, the CDR3 is TGCGCCAGCAGCGCTTCAGGGCCAGAGACTGAAGCTTTCTTT.

The V gene is TRBV7-2, the J gene TRBJ1-6; D possibly corresponds to TRBD1 (5 bases). V dropped 5 bases and J dropped 7 bases, with 18 bases sitting between them. CDR3 size: 16 residues. Germline V gives CDR1 SGHTA, CDR2 FQGNSA. The CDR3 loop is CASSQRGRGANSPLHF. CDR3 nucleotide sequence: TGTGCCAGCAGCCAGCGCGGTCGTGGGGCAAATTCACCCCTCCACTTT.

The CDR3 coding sequence is TGTGCCAGCAGCATCCGGACGAACAGGTCTGACTCCTACGAGCAGTACTTC. Protein product: CASSIRTNRSDSYEQYF. The V and J genes are TRBV21-1 and TRBJ2-7; the table's D call, TRBD1, was not checked against the DNA. TRBV21-1 is marked as a pseudogene. CDR3 length equals 17 residues.

This chain uses TRBV19 with TRBJ2-3, with TRBD2 identical over 9 bases. This CDR3 has 18 amino acids. Germline CDR1 LNHDA, CDR2 SQIVND (reference sequence). The trim removed 2 bases at V and 0 bases at J, leaving 9 bases unmatched. CDR3: CASSISPTSGLSTDTQYF. The CDR3 nucleotides are TGTGCCAGTAGTATAAGCCCGACTAGCGGCCTCAGCACAGATACGCAGTATTTT.

The rearrangement joins TRBV19 to TRBJ2-3, with 11 positions matching TRBD2. The CDR3 loop spans 16 amino acids. CDR1 is LNHDA, CDR2 SQIVND, per germline (reference sequence). J lost 0 bases, V lost 4 bases, and 3 bases had no gene match. The CDR3 spells CASSTRTSGSTDTQYF. In DNA form, the CDR3 reads TGTGCCAGTAGTACGCGGACTAGCGGGAGCACAGATACGCAGTATTTT.

The rearrangement joins TRBV30 to TRBJ2-7, with D hard to call. V was pared by 1 base and J by 9 bases, with 10 bases between. The CDR3 runs to 11 residues. Germline lookup yields CDR1 GTSNPN and CDR2 SVGIG (reference sequence). The CDR3 here is CAWSAQVVQYF. In DNA form, the CDR3 reads TGTGCCTGGAGTGCGCAGGTCGTGCAGTACTTC. The variable domain in full, with the rest retrieved from reference TRBV30 and TRBJ2-7, is SQTIHQWPATLVQPVGSPLSLECTVEGTSNPNLYWYRQAAGRGLQLLFYSVGIGQISSEVPQNLSASRPQDRQFILSSKKLLLSDSGFYLCAWSAQVVQYFGPGTRLTVT.

V is TRBV6-6 and J is TRBJ1-5; D is uncertain. Trimming pared 2 bases from V and 2 bases from J, leaving 7 bases between. This CDR3 is built from 14 residues. Germline V gives CDR1 MNHNY, CDR2 SVGAGI (reference sequence). The CDR3 DNA is TGTGCCAGCAGTTACGTCGCAGGCAATCAGCCCCAGCATTTT. As protein: CASSYVAGNQPQHF.

This clone was seen a few times. Written as DNA, the CDR3 is TGCGCCAGCAGCCCTCCGGCAGGGCGTTTCAACACTGAAGCTTTCTTT. This codes for CASSPPAGRFNTEAFF. The V gene is TRBV5-1, the J gene TRBJ1-1; D may be TRBD1 (5 bases). The CDR3 has 16 residues. Trimming left V 4 bases short and J 2 bases short, with 18 bases between. Germline CDR1 reads SGHRS; CDR2 reads YFSETQ.